The following is a T cell receptor (beta chain) sequence with its context. Its matching antigen is unknown. V was pared by 6 bases and J by 0 bases, with 12 bases between. The CDR3 is 14 amino acids. The germline CDR1 and CDR2 sequences are SGDLS and YYNGEE. Assay: immunoSEQ multiplex PCR; the TCRdb copy retains only in-frame clones and omits some. The table shows approximately 150,000 clones, with 80% to 95% occurring only once. The sample is drawn from a study of cytomegalovirus exposure and HLA in healthy donors. Background on the study: The approximately 120 validation repertoires were reported in a later analysis to have been generated on the same platform as the roughly 720 first-cohort repertoires.

General observations from the study: Cytomegalovirus status was reportedly diagnosed by the classifier with high sensitivity and specificity. The study found most TCR sequences rare, yet found some public TCRs in many donors. Among TCR beta chains, those listed as cytomegalovirus-associated numbered some 170.

The sequence was collected from a man aged 18 to 30 in good health and CMV-seronegative. V gene TRBV9 combines with J gene TRBJ2-5; TRBD1 might be the D (6 bases). What was sequenced was PBMCs. The CDR3 coding sequence is TGTGCCAGCACGGTTGGGACATACCAAGAGACCCAGTACTTC. Amino acid sequence: CASTVGTYQETQYF.